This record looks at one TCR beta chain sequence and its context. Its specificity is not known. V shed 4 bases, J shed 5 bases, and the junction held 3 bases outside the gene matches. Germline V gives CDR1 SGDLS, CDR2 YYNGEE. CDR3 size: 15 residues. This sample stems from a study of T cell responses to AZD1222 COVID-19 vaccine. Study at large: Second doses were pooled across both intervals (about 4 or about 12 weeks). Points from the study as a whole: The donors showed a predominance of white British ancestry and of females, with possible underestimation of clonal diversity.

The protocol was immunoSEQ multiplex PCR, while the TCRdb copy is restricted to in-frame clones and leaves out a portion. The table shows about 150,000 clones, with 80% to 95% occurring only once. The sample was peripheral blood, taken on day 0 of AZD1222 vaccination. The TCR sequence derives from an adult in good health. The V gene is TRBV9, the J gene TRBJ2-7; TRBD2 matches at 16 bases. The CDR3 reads CASSLGTSGRDEQYF. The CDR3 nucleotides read TGTGCCAGCAGCCTCGGGACTAGCGGGAGGGACGAGCAGTACTTC.